The clone carrying this T cell receptor (beta chain) appeared once. Following RNA extraction, reverse transcription yielded cDNA that acted as the sequencing template. Profiled with immunoSEQ multiplex PCR; TCRdb holds only in-frame clones, not every one. The data show about 150,000 clones, 87% seen once. These data come from a study of CD8+ T cells in alopecia areata. About the research overall: Oral tofacitinib (5 to 10 mg twice daily) was administered to treated patients.

Lesional scalp tissue (obtained by punch biopsy) and peripheral blood were collected from alopecia areata patients. This clonotype originated in a human donor with alopecia areata. The source was CD8+ T cells sorted from blood, collected at week 0.

The chain's CDR3 is CASSLQTGGTEAFF. The DNA for the CDR3 is TGCGCCAGCAGCTTACAGACTGGGGGCACTGAAGCTTTCTTT. J is TRBJ1-1 and V is TRBV5-1; the D gene is possibly TRBD1 (5 bases). This CDR3 region has 14 residues. CDR1 and CDR2 (germline): SGHRS, YFSETQ. V lost 2 bases, J lost 4 bases, and 12 bases lay in between.